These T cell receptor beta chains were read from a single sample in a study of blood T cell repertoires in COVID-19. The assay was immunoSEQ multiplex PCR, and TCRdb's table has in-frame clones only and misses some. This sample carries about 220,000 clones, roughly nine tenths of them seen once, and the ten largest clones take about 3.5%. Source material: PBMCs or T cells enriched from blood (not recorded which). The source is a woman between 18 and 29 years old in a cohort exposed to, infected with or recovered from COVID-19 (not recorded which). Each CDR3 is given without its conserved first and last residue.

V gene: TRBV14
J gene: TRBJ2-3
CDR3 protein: ASSQDEGQGYHTQY

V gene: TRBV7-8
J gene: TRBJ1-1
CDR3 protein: ASSQERWDTEAF

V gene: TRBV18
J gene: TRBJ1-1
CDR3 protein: ASSPQGYTEAF

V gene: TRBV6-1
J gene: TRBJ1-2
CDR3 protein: ASSEAGTGANYGYT

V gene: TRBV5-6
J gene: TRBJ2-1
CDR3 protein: ASSSLHTSGRDEQF

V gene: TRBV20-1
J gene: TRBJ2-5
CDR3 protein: SAPRSETQY

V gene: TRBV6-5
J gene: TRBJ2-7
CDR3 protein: ASSYRDRGYEQY

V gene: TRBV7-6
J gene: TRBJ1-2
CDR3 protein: ASSLGTASGYT

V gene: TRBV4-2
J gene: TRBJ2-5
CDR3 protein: ASSQERLAETQY

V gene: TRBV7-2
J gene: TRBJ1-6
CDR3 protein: ASSLGGQGFSPLH

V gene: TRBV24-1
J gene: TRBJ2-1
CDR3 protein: ATSVPGQGYNEQF

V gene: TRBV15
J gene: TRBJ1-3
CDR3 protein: ATSRDFSAGNTIY

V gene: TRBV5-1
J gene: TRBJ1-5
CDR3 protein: ASSLGGPSGNQPQH

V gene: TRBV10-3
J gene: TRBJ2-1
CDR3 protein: ASTGETEQF

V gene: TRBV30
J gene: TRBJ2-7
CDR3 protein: AWSESSYEQY

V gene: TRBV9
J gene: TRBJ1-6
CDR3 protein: ASSVAQGKDSPLH

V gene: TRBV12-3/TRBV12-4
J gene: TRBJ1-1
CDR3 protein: ASRLQGDTEAF

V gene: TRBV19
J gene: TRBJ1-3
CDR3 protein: ASSRTGISGNTIY

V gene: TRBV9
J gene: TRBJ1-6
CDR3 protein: ASSWAPDRNSPLH

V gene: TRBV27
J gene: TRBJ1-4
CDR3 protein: ASSSRGRGSNEKLF

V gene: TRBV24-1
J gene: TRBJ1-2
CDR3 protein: ATSDLSPPGVHGYT

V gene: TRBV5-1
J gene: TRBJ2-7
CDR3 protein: ASSNTGGNEQY

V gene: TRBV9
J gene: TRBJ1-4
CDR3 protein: ASSVSTNEKLF

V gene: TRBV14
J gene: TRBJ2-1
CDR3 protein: ASSQEGRRRGNEQF

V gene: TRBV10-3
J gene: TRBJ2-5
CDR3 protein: AISESLGQQETQY

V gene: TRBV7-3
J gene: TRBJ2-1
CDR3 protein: ASSRRGSF

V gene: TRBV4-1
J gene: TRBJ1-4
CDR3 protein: ASSQDGDRGRRSEKLF

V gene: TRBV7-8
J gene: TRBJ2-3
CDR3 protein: ASSAAWAVEGDTQY

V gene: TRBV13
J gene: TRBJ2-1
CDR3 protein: ASSFAGEGSYNEQF

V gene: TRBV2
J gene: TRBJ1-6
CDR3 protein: ASTARVHNSPLH

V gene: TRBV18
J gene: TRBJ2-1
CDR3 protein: ASSQRGGPYNEQF